Listed below are T cell receptor beta chains from one sample, sequenced in a study of blood T cell repertoires in COVID-19. Profiling relied on immunoSEQ multiplex PCR, and the TCRdb table lists in-frame clones only, not all of them. The table includes approximately 38,000 clones, about 79% detected once. The sequencing input was peripheral blood. The receptors shown here come from a human donor with acute or convalescent COVID-19. The donor label of this sample is uncertain. Both conserved end residues are part of each CDR3. The order of the fields is CDR3 protein, CDR3 DNA, D gene, J gene, V gene, clone size. A D gene is named only where the DNA matches it firmly. Clone size is shown for a subset of rows, as once, few, many or a class of expanded clone.

CDR3aa: CASSSRQGEYGYTF
CDR3nt: TGTGCCAGCAGCTCCCGACAGGGGGAGTATGGCTACACCTTC
d_gene: TRBD1
j_gene: TRBJ1-2
v_gene: TRBV2
abundance: -

CDR3aa: CASSLWGRGNQPQHF
CDR3nt: TGTGCCAGTAGTTTGTGGGGCCGGGGCAATCAGCCCCAGCATTTT
d_gene: -
j_gene: TRBJ1-5
v_gene: TRBV19
abundance: -

CDR3aa: CASSGDRGSPLHF
CDR3nt: TGTGCCAGCAGCGGGGACAGGGGTTCACCCCTCCACTTT
d_gene: TRBD1
j_gene: TRBJ1-6
v_gene: TRBV9
abundance: -

CDR3aa: CASRDIQYF
CDR3nt: TGTGCCAGCCGAGACATTCAGTACTTC
d_gene: -
j_gene: TRBJ2-4
v_gene: TRBV19
abundance: -

CDR3aa: CSVENPTGSGYEQYF
CDR3nt: TGCAGCGTTGAGAACCCGACAGGATCCGGCTACGAGCAGTACTTC
d_gene: -
j_gene: TRBJ2-7
v_gene: TRBV29-1
abundance: -

CDR3aa: CASSLERPYEQYF
CDR3nt: TGCGCCAGCAGCTTGGAGCGGCCCTACGAGCAGTACTTC
d_gene: -
j_gene: TRBJ2-7
v_gene: TRBV5-1
abundance: -

CDR3aa: CASSLVAPSSYNEQFF
CDR3nt: TGTGCCAGCAGTTTAGTAGCCCCTAGCTCCTACAATGAGCAGTTCTTC
d_gene: -
j_gene: TRBJ2-1
v_gene: TRBV27
abundance: -

CDR3aa: CASSHAGLSYEQYF
CDR3nt: TGTGCCAGCAGCCACGCAGGGCTTTCCTACGAGCAGTACTTC
d_gene: -
j_gene: TRBJ2-7
v_gene: TRBV7-9
abundance: -

CDR3aa: CASSSPGQATNYGYTF
CDR3nt: TGTGCCAGCAGTTCTCCGGGACAAGCTACCAACTATGGCTACACCTTC
d_gene: -
j_gene: TRBJ1-2
v_gene: TRBV28
abundance: -

CDR3aa: CASSSGTSGWEQFF
CDR3nt: TGTGCCAGCAGCTCCGGGACTAGCGGATGGGAGCAGTTCTTC
d_gene: TRBD2
j_gene: TRBJ2-1
v_gene: TRBV6-2/TRBV6-3
abundance: -

CDR3aa: CASSIVGTSGAENEQFF
CDR3nt: TGTGCCAGTAGTATAGTTGGGACTAGCGGGGCGGAGAATGAGCAGTTCTTC
d_gene: TRBD2
j_gene: TRBJ2-1
v_gene: TRBV19
abundance: -

CDR3aa: CASSEIGTYEQYF
CDR3nt: TGTGCCAGCAGTGAAATCGGGACCTACGAGCAGTACTTC
d_gene: -
j_gene: TRBJ2-7
v_gene: TRBV6-1
abundance: once

CDR3aa: CASSRFRGTSGRSAEQFF
CDR3nt: TGTGCCAGCAGCAGATTCCGGGGCACTAGCGGGAGATCGGCTGAGCAGTTCTTC
d_gene: TRBD2
j_gene: TRBJ2-1
v_gene: TRBV9
abundance: -

CDR3aa: CAWTRPAAGRDTQYF
CDR3nt: TGTGCCTGGACGCGTCCGGCAGCAGGGCGGGATACGCAGTATTTT
d_gene: -
j_gene: TRBJ2-3
v_gene: TRBV30
abundance: -

CDR3aa: CASSQLTSGGAGTQYF
CDR3nt: TGTGCCAGCAGCCAACTTACAAGCGGGGGGGCAGGGACGCAGTATTTT
d_gene: TRBD2
j_gene: TRBJ2-3
v_gene: TRBV3-1/TRBV3-2
abundance: -

CDR3aa: CASSDTLQGVGGYTF
CDR3nt: TGTGCCAGCAGTGACACCCTCCAGGGGGTGGGTGGCTACACCTTC
d_gene: TRBD1
j_gene: TRBJ1-2
v_gene: TRBV6-4
abundance: medium-sized

CDR3aa: CASSQGMGLAGPLATQYF
CDR3nt: TGTGCCAGCAGCCAGGGGATGGGGCTAGCGGGGCCGCTTGCGACCCAGTACTTC
d_gene: TRBD2
j_gene: TRBJ2-5
v_gene: TRBV3-1/TRBV3-2
abundance: -

CDR3aa: CASSVGRGFQETQYF
CDR3nt: TGTGCCAGCAGCGTAGGTAGGGGGTTCCAAGAGACCCAGTACTTC
d_gene: -
j_gene: TRBJ2-5
v_gene: TRBV9
abundance: -

CDR3aa: CASSLLAGEATGELFF
CDR3nt: TGCGCCAGCAGCTTGTTAGCGGGAGAGGCCACCGGGGAGCTGTTTTTT
d_gene: TRBD2
j_gene: TRBJ2-2
v_gene: TRBV5-1
abundance: -

CDR3aa: CASSQDSAAGGNNQPQHF
CDR3nt: TGCGCCAGCAGCCAAGATAGTGCGGCAGGGGGTAACAATCAGCCCCAGCATTTT
d_gene: TRBD1
j_gene: TRBJ1-5
v_gene: TRBV4-3
abundance: once

CDR3aa: CASSLGQKNTEAFF
CDR3nt: TGTGCCAGCAGCCTGGGACAGAAAAACACTGAAGCTTTCTTT
d_gene: TRBD1
j_gene: TRBJ1-1
v_gene: TRBV7-9
abundance: -

CDR3aa: CASSTPQGPYGYTF
CDR3nt: TGTGCCAGTAGTACCCCACAGGGCCCCTATGGCTACACCTTC
d_gene: -
j_gene: TRBJ1-2
v_gene: TRBV19
abundance: -

CDR3aa: CASSYLPSLVVEKLFF
CDR3nt: TGTGCCAGCAGTTACCTACCGTCTCTGGTTGTCGAAAAACTGTTTTTT
d_gene: -
j_gene: TRBJ1-4
v_gene: TRBV6-5
abundance: -

CDR3aa: CAISGQGEGSGNTIYF
CDR3nt: TGTGCCATCAGTGGACAGGGGGAGGGTTCTGGAAACACCATATATTTT
d_gene: TRBD1
j_gene: TRBJ1-3
v_gene: TRBV10-3
abundance: -

CDR3aa: CASSYGTTPIAELFF
CDR3nt: TGTGCCAGCAGCTACGGGACAACCCCTATTGCGGAGCTGTTTTTT
d_gene: -
j_gene: TRBJ2-2
v_gene: TRBV11-1
abundance: -

CDR3aa: CASSLYSGRRVYEQYF
CDR3nt: TGCGCCAGCAGCTTGTATAGCGGGAGACGGGTCTACGAGCAGTACTTC
d_gene: TRBD2
j_gene: TRBJ2-7
v_gene: TRBV5-1
abundance: -

CDR3aa: CASRPGQAGDEQFF
CDR3nt: TGTGCCAGCAGGCCGGGACAGGCTGGGGATGAGCAGTTCTTC
d_gene: TRBD1
j_gene: TRBJ2-1
v_gene: TRBV2
abundance: -

CDR3aa: CASSQVVNTEAFF
CDR3nt: TGCGCCAGCAGCCAAGTAGTGAACACTGAAGCTTTCTTT
d_gene: -
j_gene: TRBJ1-1
v_gene: TRBV4-3
abundance: -

CDR3aa: CASSYPPPPGQGFDTGELFF
CDR3nt: TGTGCCAGCAGTTATCCTCCCCCTCCGGGACAGGGATTTGACACCGGGGAGCTGTTTTTT
d_gene: TRBD1
j_gene: TRBJ2-2
v_gene: TRBV6-2/TRBV6-3
abundance: -

CDR3aa: CASSDPQGVSEQYF
CDR3nt: TGTGCCAGCAGTGACCCCCAGGGTGTCAGCGAGCAGTACTTC
d_gene: -
j_gene: TRBJ2-7
v_gene: TRBV25-1
abundance: -

CDR3aa: CASSPGQGGETQYF
CDR3nt: TGTGCCAGCTCTCCCGGGCAGGGAGGCGAGACCCAGTACTTC
d_gene: -
j_gene: TRBJ2-5
v_gene: TRBV7-3
abundance: -

CDR3aa: CASRERGPQETQYF
CDR3nt: TGTGCCAGCCGCGAAAGGGGTCCCCAAGAGACCCAGTACTTC
d_gene: -
j_gene: TRBJ2-5
v_gene: TRBV3-1/TRBV3-2
abundance: -

CDR3aa: CASTSAGEETQYF
CDR3nt: TGCGCCAGCACCTCGGCGGGAGAAGAGACCCAGTACTTC
d_gene: TRBD2
j_gene: TRBJ2-5
v_gene: TRBV5-1
abundance: -

CDR3aa: CASDSSGNTIYF
CDR3nt: TGTGCCAGTGACAGCAGTGGAAACACCATATATTTT
d_gene: -
j_gene: TRBJ1-3
v_gene: TRBV19
abundance: many

CDR3aa: CASSEARGRETQYF
CDR3nt: TGTGCCAGCAGTGAAGCGAGGGGGCGGGAGACCCAGTACTTC
d_gene: TRBD1
j_gene: TRBJ2-5
v_gene: TRBV6-1
abundance: -

CDR3aa: CASSLKPLTGNTIYF
CDR3nt: TGTGCCAGCAGTTTAAAGCCCCTAACGGGAAACACCATATATTTT
d_gene: -
j_gene: TRBJ1-3
v_gene: TRBV28
abundance: -

CDR3aa: CSASLVGSNSPLHF
CDR3nt: TGCAGTGCGAGTTTAGTGGGCAGCAATTCACCCCTCCACTTT
d_gene: -
j_gene: TRBJ1-6
v_gene: TRBV20-1
abundance: -

CDR3aa: CASSIGLAGNSGDEQYF
CDR3nt: TGTGCCAGTAGTATAGGTTTGGCCGGCAACTCCGGGGACGAGCAGTACTTC
d_gene: -
j_gene: TRBJ2-7
v_gene: TRBV19
abundance: -

CDR3aa: CASSWTGAGELFF
CDR3nt: TGTGCCAGCAGCTGGACAGGGGCCGGGGAGCTGTTTTTT
d_gene: TRBD1
j_gene: TRBJ2-2
v_gene: TRBV7-3
abundance: -

CDR3aa: CASGGTGANYGYTF
CDR3nt: TGTGCCAGCGGAGGGACAGGGGCCAACTATGGCTACACCTTC
d_gene: TRBD1
j_gene: TRBJ1-2
v_gene: TRBV6-5
abundance: few

CDR3aa: CASSYSTRSNNSPLHF
CDR3nt: TGTGCCAGCAGTTACAGTACCCGGAGCAATAATTCACCCCTCCACTTT
d_gene: -
j_gene: TRBJ1-6
v_gene: TRBV6-2/TRBV6-3
abundance: -

CDR3aa: CASNPGTAGPEAFF
CDR3nt: TGTGCCAGCAACCCCGGGACAGCCGGACCCGAAGCTTTCTTT
d_gene: TRBD1
j_gene: TRBJ1-1
v_gene: TRBV6-5
abundance: -

CDR3aa: CASSQLVGGEADTQYF
CDR3nt: TGCGCCAGCAGCCAGTTAGTGGGAGGAGAGGCAGATACGCAGTATTTT
d_gene: -
j_gene: TRBJ2-3
v_gene: TRBV4-1
abundance: few

CDR3aa: CASSKSGQGDYGYTF
CDR3nt: TGTGCCAGCAGCAAATCGGGACAGGGGGACTATGGCTACACCTTC
d_gene: TRBD1
j_gene: TRBJ1-2
v_gene: TRBV7-9
abundance: -

CDR3aa: CATSDPGPTKTGETQYF
CDR3nt: TGTGCCACCAGTGACCCCGGACCAACCAAGACAGGGGAGACCCAGTACTTC
d_gene: TRBD1
j_gene: TRBJ2-5
v_gene: TRBV24-1
abundance: -

CDR3aa: CASSMVGRNQPQHF
CDR3nt: TGTGCCAGTAGTATGGTGGGGCGCAATCAGCCCCAGCATTTT
d_gene: -
j_gene: TRBJ1-5
v_gene: TRBV19
abundance: once

CDR3aa: CASSQSQGDFSREKLFF
CDR3nt: TGTGCCAGCAGCCAATCACAGGGGGACTTTTCCCGAGAAAAACTGTTTTTT
d_gene: TRBD1
j_gene: TRBJ1-4
v_gene: TRBV4-2
abundance: -

CDR3aa: CASSFRTSGRSEQYF
CDR3nt: TGTGCCAGCAGCTTTCGGACTAGCGGGAGAAGCGAGCAGTACTTC
d_gene: TRBD2
j_gene: TRBJ2-7
v_gene: TRBV7-2
abundance: -

CDR3aa: CASSAFTAGAGELFF
CDR3nt: TGTGCCAGCAGCGCATTCACAGCGGGAGCCGGGGAGCTGTTTTTT
d_gene: TRBD2
j_gene: TRBJ2-2
v_gene: TRBV9
abundance: -

CDR3aa: CASSLRQYNEQFF
CDR3nt: TGTGCCAGCAGCTTAAGGCAGTACAATGAGCAGTTCTTC
d_gene: -
j_gene: TRBJ2-1
v_gene: TRBV7-3
abundance: -

CDR3aa: CATRGTGDNEQFF
CDR3nt: TGTGCCACCAGGGGGACAGGGGATAATGAGCAGTTCTTC
d_gene: TRBD1
j_gene: TRBJ2-1
v_gene: TRBV15
abundance: -

CDR3aa: CASGGTGNYGYTF
CDR3nt: TGTGCCAGTGGTGGGACTGGTAACTATGGCTACACCTTC
d_gene: -
j_gene: TRBJ1-2
v_gene: TRBV4-2
abundance: -

CDR3aa: CASSLLGLAGGELFF
CDR3nt: TGTGCCAGCAGTTTGTTGGGACTAGCAGGCGGGGAGCTGTTTTTT
d_gene: TRBD2
j_gene: TRBJ2-2
v_gene: TRBV27
abundance: -

CDR3aa: CASSFGPVEPQHF
CDR3nt: TGTGCCAGCAGTTTTGGTCCGGTGGAGCCCCAGCATTTT
d_gene: -
j_gene: TRBJ1-5
v_gene: TRBV27
abundance: -

CDR3aa: CASSAQGAGGNQPQHF
CDR3nt: TGCGCCAGCAGCGCCCAGGGGGCTGGGGGCAATCAGCCCCAGCATTTT
d_gene: TRBD1
j_gene: TRBJ1-5
v_gene: TRBV5-1
abundance: -

CDR3aa: CASSLALQGREGYTF
CDR3nt: TGTGCCAGCAGCTTAGCGCTACAGGGAAGAGAAGGCTACACCTTC
d_gene: -
j_gene: TRBJ1-2
v_gene: TRBV7-9
abundance: -

CDR3aa: CASSLESTSWDTYEQYF
CDR3nt: TGTGCCAGCAGCTTAGAATCGACTAGTTGGGATACCTACGAGCAGTACTTC
d_gene: -
j_gene: TRBJ2-7
v_gene: TRBV11-2
abundance: -

CDR3aa: CASSQESQGTPWPDTF
CDR3nt: TGCGCCAGCAGCCAAGAATCCCAGGGTACCCCCTGGCCTGACACCTTC
d_gene: -
j_gene: TRBJ1-2
v_gene: TRBV4-3
abundance: -

CDR3aa: CASSPSGGNYGYTF
CDR3nt: TGTGCCAGCAGCCCGAGCGGGGGTAACTATGGCTACACCTTC
d_gene: -
j_gene: TRBJ1-2
v_gene: TRBV11-2
abundance: -

CDR3aa: CASSFGTGEYGYTF
CDR3nt: TGTGCCAGCAGCTTCGGGACAGGGGAATATGGCTACACCTTC
d_gene: TRBD1
j_gene: TRBJ1-2
v_gene: TRBV13
abundance: -